This T cell receptor (beta chain) derives from a study of control samples from healthy donors and cancer patients. The repertoire was sequenced with immunoSEQ multiplex PCR; TCRdb's copy has only in-frame clones and lacks some. The table has roughly 24,000 clones, around 83% seen once. The CDR3 has 13 amino acids. The V end was cut by 4 bases, the J end by 1 base, with 7 bases between. Germline CDR1 LGHDT, CDR2 YNNKEL (reference sequence). The source of this sequence is a man aged 60 to 69 with colorectal cancer. J is TRBJ1-1 and V is TRBV3-1 (or the pseudogene TRBV3-2); D is unresolved. The source material was PBMCs. The CDR3, as DNA: TGTGCCAGCAGCCCAAATTGGAACACTGAAGCTTTCTTT. Protein sequence: CASSPNWNTEAFF.